This entry describes one T cell receptor beta chain. Its matching antigen is unknown. This record comes from a study of Ad26.COV2.S vaccination and SARS-CoV-2 variants. Study-level findings and limits: Comparability of non-spike TCR breadth was observed across vaccine and placebo recipients. CD8+ and CD4+ T cells specific for spike reportedly responded with substantial breadth after vaccination. Vaccinated individuals (as opposed to placebo recipients) had higher spike-specific TCR breadth. Measures of TCR breadth and depth may have fallen short of total T cell responses.

Here immunoSEQ multiplex PCR was the method, and the copy in TCRdb shows in-frame clones only, minus some. Of approximately 150,000 clones listed, 86% are singletons. The V end was cut by 4 bases, the J end by 7 bases, with 18 bases between. Germline CDR1 and CDR2: SGHTS and YDEGEE. The CDR3 spans 15 residues. The receptor's source is a human donor who had recovered from COVID-19. This chain links TRBV5-8 with TRBJ1-5; tentative D call: TRBD1 (6 bases). Here the sequenced sample was peripheral blood, taken after recovery from COVID-19. The CDR3 sequence is CASSGTDRRRQPQHF. CDR3 sequence (DNA): TGTGCCAGCAGCGGAACCGACAGGCGAAGGCAGCCCCAGCATTTT.